Detailed here is one T cell receptor (beta chain). What it binds is not known. The source of the sample is a study of OX40 agonist ivuxolimab in advanced cancers. Study at large: The study treated patients with ivuxolimab, an agonistic anti-OX40 (CD134) antibody. Patients were treated with intravenous ivuxolimab, dosed at 0.01 to 10 mg/kg and infused every 2 weeks. Whole-study results and caveats: Averaged across samples, CD8+ T cells carried more expanded clones than CD4+ did. CD4+ and CD8+ T cells in blood underwent clonal expansion by week 6 at 0.1 to 3.0 mg/kg.

TCRdb keeps only in-frame clones here, not all; method: immunoSEQ multiplex PCR. The table records 71,000 or so clones, more than 70% of them present only once. Trimming cost V 3 bases and J 2 bases, with 9 bases left between them. This CDR3 contains 14 residues. CDR1 is SGHKS and CDR2 is YYEKEE in the germline V gene (reference sequence). Here the sequenced sample was CD4+ or CD8+ T cells sorted from blood, taken in a trial of the OX40 agonist ivuxolimab. This chain links TRBV5-5 with TRBJ2-1; no definite D call. The TCR sequence derives from an adult with an advanced solid tumor such as melanoma, head and neck, liver or kidney cancer. The CDR3 DNA reads as TGTGCCAGCAGCTATGGGATCCCCTACAATGAGCAGTTCTTC. As protein: CASSYGIPYNEQFF. The variable domain in full, completed from reference TRBV5-5 and TRBJ2-1, reads DAGVTQSPTHLIKTRGQQVTLRCSPISGHKSVSWYQQVLGQGPQFIFQYYEKEERGRGNFPDRFSARQFPNYSSELNVNALLLGDSALYLCASSYGIPYNEQFFGPGTRLTVL.